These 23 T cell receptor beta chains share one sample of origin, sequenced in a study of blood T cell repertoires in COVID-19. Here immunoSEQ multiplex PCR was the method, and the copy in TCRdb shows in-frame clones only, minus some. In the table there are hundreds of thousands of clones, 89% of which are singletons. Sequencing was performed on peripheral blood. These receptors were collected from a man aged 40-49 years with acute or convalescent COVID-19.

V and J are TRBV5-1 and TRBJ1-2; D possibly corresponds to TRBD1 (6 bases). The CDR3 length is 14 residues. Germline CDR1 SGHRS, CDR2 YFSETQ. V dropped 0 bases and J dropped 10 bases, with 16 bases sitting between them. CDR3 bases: TGCGCCAGCAGCTTGGAGCAGGGGATTATCCTCTACACCTTC. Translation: CASSLEQGIILYTF.

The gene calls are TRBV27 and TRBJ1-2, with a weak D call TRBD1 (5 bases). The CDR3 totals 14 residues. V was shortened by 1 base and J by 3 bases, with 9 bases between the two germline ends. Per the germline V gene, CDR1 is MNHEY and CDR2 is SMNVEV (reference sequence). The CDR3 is CASSLLSGDYGYTF. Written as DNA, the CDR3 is TGTGCCAGCAGTTTATTGTCGGGGGACTATGGCTACACCTTC.

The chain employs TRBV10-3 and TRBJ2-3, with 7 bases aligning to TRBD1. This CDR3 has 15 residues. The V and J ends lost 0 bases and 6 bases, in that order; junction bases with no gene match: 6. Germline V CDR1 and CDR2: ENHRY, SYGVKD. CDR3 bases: TGTGCCATCAGTGAGTCGAGGACAGGTCGGGATACGCAGTATTTT. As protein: CAISESRTGRDTQYF.

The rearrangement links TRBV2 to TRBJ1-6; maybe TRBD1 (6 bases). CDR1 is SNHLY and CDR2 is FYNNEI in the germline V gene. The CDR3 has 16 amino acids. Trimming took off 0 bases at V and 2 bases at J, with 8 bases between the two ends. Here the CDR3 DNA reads TGTGCCAGCAGTGAAGCTGGGGGCACCTATAATTCACCCCTCCACTTT. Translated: CASSEAGGTYNSPLHF. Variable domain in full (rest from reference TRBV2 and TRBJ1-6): EPEVTQTPSHQVTQMGQEVILRCVPISNHLYFYWYRQILGQKVEFLVSFYNNEISEKSEIFDDQFSVERPDGSNFTLKIRSTKLEDSAMYFCASSEAGGTYNSPLHFGNGTRLTVT.

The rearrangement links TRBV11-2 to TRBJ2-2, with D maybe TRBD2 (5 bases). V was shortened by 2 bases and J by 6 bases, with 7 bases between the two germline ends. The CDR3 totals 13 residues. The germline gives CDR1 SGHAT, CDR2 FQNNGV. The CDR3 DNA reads TGTGCCAGCAGCTTACGAGGGCCCGGGGAGCTGTTTTTT. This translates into CASSLRGPGELFF.

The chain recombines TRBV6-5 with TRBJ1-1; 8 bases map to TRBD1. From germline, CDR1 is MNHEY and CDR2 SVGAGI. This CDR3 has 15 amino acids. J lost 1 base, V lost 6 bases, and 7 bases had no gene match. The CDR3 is CASSTDREGNTEAFF. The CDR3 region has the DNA TGTGCCAGCAGCACGGACAGGGAAGGGAACACTGAAGCTTTCTTT.

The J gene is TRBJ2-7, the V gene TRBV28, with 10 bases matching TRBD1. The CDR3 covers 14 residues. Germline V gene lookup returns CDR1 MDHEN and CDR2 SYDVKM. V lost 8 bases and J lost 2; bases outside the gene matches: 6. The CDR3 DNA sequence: TGTGCCAGCGTTTCCGGACAGGGGGCCTACGAGCAGTACTTC. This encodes CASVSGQGAYEQYF.

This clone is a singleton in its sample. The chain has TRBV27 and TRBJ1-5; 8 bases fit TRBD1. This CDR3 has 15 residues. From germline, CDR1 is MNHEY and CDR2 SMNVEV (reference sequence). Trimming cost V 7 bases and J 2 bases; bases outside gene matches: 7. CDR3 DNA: TGTGCCAGCACCGCGACAGGGGTTGGCAATCAGCCCCAGCATTTT. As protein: CASTATGVGNQPQHF.

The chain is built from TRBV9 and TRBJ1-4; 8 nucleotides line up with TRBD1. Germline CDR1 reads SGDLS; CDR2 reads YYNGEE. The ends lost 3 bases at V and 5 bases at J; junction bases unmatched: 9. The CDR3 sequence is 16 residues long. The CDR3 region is CASSAQSTGENEKLFF. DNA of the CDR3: TGTGCCAGCAGCGCGCAATCGACAGGGGAGAATGAAAAACTGTTTTTT.

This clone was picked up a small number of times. This CDR3 is CASSPRGQGAGYTF. DNA of the CDR3: TGTGCCAGCAGCCCCCGAGGACAGGGCGCCGGCTACACCTTC. The rearrangement uses TRBV7-3 and TRBJ1-2; 8 nucleotides match TRBD1. The CDR3 extends over 14 amino acids. The germline CDR1 and CDR2 sequences are SGHTA and FQGTGA. J was trimmed by 8 bases and V by 5 bases; bases with no gene match: 10.

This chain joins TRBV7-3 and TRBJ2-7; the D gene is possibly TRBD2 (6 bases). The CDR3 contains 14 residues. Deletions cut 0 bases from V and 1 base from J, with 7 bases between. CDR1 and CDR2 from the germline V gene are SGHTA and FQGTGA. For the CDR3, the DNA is TGTGCCAGCAGCTTAACCGGGGGATCCTACGAGCAGTACTTC. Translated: CASSLTGGSYEQYF.

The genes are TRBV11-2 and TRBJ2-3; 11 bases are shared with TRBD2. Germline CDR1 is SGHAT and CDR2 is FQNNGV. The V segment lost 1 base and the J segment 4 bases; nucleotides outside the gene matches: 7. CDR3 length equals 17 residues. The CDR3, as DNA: TGTGCCAGCAGCTTAGGCGTACTAGCGGGGGTTGCAGATACGCAGTATTTT. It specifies CASSLGVLAGVADTQYF.

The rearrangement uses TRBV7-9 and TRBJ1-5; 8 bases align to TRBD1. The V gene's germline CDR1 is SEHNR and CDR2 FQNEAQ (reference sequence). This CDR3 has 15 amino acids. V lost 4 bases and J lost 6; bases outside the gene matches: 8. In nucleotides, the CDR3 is TGTGCCAGCAGCTCGGACAGGGACTGGGGTCAGCCCCAGCATTTT. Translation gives CASSSDRDWGQPQHF.

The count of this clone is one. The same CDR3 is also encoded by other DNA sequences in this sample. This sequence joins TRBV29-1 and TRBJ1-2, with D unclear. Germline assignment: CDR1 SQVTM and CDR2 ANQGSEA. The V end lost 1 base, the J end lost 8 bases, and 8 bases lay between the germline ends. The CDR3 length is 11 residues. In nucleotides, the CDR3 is TGCAGCGTTGAAGTTGGCGGGGGCTACACCTTC. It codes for CSVEVGGGYTF.

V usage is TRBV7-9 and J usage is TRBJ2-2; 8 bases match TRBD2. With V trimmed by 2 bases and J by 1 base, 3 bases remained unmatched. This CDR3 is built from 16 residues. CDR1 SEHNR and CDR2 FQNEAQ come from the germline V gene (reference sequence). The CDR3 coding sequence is TGTGCCAGCAGCTTAATCGGGGGGGTGAACACCGGGGAGCTGTTTTTT. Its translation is CASSLIGGVNTGELFF. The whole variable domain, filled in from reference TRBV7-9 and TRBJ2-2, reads DTGVSQNPRHKITKRGQNVTFRCDPISEHNRLYWYRQTLGQGPEFLTYFQNEAQLEKSRLLSDRFSAERPKGSFSTLEIQRTEQGDSAMYLCASSLIGGVNTGELFFGEGSRLTVL.

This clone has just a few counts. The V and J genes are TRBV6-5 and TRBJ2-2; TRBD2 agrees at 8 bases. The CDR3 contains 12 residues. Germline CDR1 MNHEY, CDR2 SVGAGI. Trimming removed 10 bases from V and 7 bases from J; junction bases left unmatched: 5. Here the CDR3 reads CAIGGAVGELFF. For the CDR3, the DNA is TGTGCCATCGGGGGGGCCGTCGGGGAGCTGTTTTTT.

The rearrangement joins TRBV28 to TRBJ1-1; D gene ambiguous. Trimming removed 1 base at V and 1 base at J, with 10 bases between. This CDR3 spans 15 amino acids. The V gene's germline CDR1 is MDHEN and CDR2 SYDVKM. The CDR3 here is CASSLLSGSNTEAFF. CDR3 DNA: TGTGCCAGCAGTTTATTATCAGGATCGAACACTGAAGCTTTCTTT.

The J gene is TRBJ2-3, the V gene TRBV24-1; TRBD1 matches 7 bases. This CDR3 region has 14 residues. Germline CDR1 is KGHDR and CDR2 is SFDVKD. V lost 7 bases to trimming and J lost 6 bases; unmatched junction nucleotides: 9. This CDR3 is CATSTSRGSDTQYF. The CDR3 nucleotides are TGTGCCACCAGCACAAGCAGGGGGTCGGATACGCAGTATTTT.

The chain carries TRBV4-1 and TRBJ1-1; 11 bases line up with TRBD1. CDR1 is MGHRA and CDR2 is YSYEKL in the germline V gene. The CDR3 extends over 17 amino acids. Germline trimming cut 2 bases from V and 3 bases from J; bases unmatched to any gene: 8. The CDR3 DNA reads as TGCGCCAGCAGCCAATACGGGACAGGGGGGAAGTACACTGAAGCTTTCTTT. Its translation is CASSQYGTGGKYTEAFF.

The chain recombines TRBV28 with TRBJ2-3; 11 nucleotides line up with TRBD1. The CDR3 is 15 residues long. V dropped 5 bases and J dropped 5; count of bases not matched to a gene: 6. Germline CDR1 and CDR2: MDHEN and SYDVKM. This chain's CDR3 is CASSTDRGLGDTQYF. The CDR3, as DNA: TGTGCCAGCAGTACGGACAGGGGGCTCGGAGATACGCAGTATTTT.

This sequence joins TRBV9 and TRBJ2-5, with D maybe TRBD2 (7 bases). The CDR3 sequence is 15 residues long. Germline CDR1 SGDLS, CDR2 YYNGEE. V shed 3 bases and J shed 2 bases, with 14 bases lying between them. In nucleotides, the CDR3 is TGTGCCAGCAGCGAGGGAGGGGGACTACAAGAGACCCAGTACTTC. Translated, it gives CASSEGGGLQETQYF.

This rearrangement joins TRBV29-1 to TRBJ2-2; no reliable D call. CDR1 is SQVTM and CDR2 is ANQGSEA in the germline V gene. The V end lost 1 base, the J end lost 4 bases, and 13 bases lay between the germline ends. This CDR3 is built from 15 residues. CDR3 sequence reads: CSVEGGDTATGELFF. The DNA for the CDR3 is TGCAGCGTTGAAGGTGGTGACACTGCCACCGGGGAGCTGTTTTTT.

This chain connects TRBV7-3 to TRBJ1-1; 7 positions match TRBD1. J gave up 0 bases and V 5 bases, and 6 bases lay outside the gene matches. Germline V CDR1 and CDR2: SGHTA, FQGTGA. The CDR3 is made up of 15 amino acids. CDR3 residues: CASSGTDLMNTEAFF. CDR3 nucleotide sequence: TGTGCCAGCAGCGGGACAGACCTAATGAACACTGAAGCTTTCTTT.